Presented here are 21 T cell receptor beta chains from one specimen sequenced in a study of cytomegalovirus exposure and HLA in healthy donors. This PCR relied on a set of 60 Vbeta primers and 13 Jbeta primers. Repertoires were generated with immunoSEQ multiplex PCR, while TCRdb's copy carries only in-frame clones and drops some. The repertoire includes roughly 120,000 clones, about four fifths of them detected once, and 3% to 4.5% sits in the top ten. Sequencing was carried out using PBMCs. The source of these receptors is a man aged 35 to 55 in good health and CMV-seronegative.

This chain joins TRBV19 and TRBJ1-1; the match to TRBD1 covers 7 bases. The V segment lost 8 bases and the J segment 0 bases; nucleotides outside the gene matches: 6. In germline, CDR1 is LNHDA, CDR2 SQIVND (reference sequence). The CDR3 extends over 14 amino acids. The CDR3 coding sequence is TGTGCCAGTCGGGACAGTGCCATGAACACTGAAGCTTTCTTT. Encoded protein: CASRDSAMNTEAFF.

The DNA of the CDR3 is TGCGCCAGCAGCCCTAGTTTAGCGTTCAATGAGCAGTTCTTC. It yields the protein CASSPSLAFNEQFF. The V and J genes are TRBV4-3 and TRBJ2-1; D might be TRBD2 (5 bases). CDR3 length equals 14 residues. Trimming removed 4 bases at V and 6 bases at J, with 13 bases between. Per germline, CDR1 LGHNA and CDR2 YSLEER.

The chain has TRBV15 and TRBJ2-1; D is perhaps TRBD1 (5 bases). V was pared by 1 base and J by 2 bases, with 9 bases between. The CDR3 has 15 amino acids. In germline, CDR1 is LNHNV, CDR2 YYDKDF (reference sequence). CDR3 DNA sequence: TGTGCCACCAGCAGAGCTGCAGGGCCCTACAATGAGCAGTTCTTC. Amino acid sequence: CATSRAAGPYNEQFF.

The CDR3 nucleotides read TGTGCCAGCAGCGTAGACGACAGGTATTCCTACGAGCAGTACTTC. Amino acids: CASSVDDRYSYEQYF. V gene TRBV9 combines with J gene TRBJ2-7, with a tentative D call TRBD1 (6 bases). CDR1 and CDR2 (germline): SGDLS, YYNGEE. The CDR3 runs to 15 residues. Trimming removed 0 bases from V and 1 base from J, with 11 bases in between.

The chain joins TRBV9 to TRBJ2-7; maybe TRBD1 (5 bases). The ends were cut back, 4 bases at V and 2 bases at J, with 25 bases in the middle. Germline V gene data show CDR1 as SGDLS and CDR2 as YYNGEE. The CDR3 is 18 residues long. CDR3 protein: CASSKRSPLGPSTYEQYF. CDR3 sequence (DNA): TGTGCCAGCAGCAAACGATCCCCCCTGGGGCCCTCTACCTACGAGCAGTACTTC.

The V and J genes are TRBV9 and TRBJ2-2, with a weak D call TRBD2 (6 bases). Trimming pared 2 bases from V and 6 bases from J, leaving 11 bases between. Germline CDR1 SGDLS, CDR2 YYNGEE. CDR3 size: 14 residues. The CDR3 coding sequence is TGTGCCAGCAGCGTGGACGGGGGAGCCGGGGAGCTGTTTTTT. This sequence encodes CASSVDGGAGELFF. Full variable domain (remainder filled in from reference TRBV9 and TRBJ2-2): DSGVTQTPKHLITATGQRVTLRCSPRSGDLSVYWYQQSLDQGLQFLIQYYNGEERAKGNILERFSAQQFPDLHSELNLSSLELGDSALYFCASSVDGGAGELFFGEGSRLTVL.

The rearrangement uses TRBV7-9 and TRBJ2-3; 12 bases match TRBD2. Germline assignment: CDR1 SEHNR and CDR2 FQNEAQ (reference sequence). This CDR3 is 16 amino acids long. Losses at the gene ends were 3 bases for V and 2 bases for J; bases not matched to a gene: 3. The CDR3 sequence is CASSFGLAGNTDTQYF. Written as DNA, the CDR3 is TGTGCCAGCAGCTTCGGACTAGCGGGGAACACAGATACGCAGTATTTT. The variable domain in full, completed from reference TRBV7-9 and TRBJ2-3, reads DTGVSQNPRHKITKRGQNVTFRCDPISEHNRLYWYRQTLGQGPEFLTYFQNEAQLEKSRLLSDRFSAERPKGSFSTLEIQRTEQGDSAMYLCASSFGLAGNTDTQYFGPGTRLTVL.

V is TRBV11-2 and J is TRBJ1-4; D not certain. Germline loops: CDR1 SGHAT, CDR2 FQNNGV. V was trimmed by 0 bases and J by 10 bases, leaving 12 bases between them. This CDR3 comprises 14 residues. This chain's CDR3 is CASSLDLKAGKLFF. As DNA, the CDR3 is TGTGCCAGCAGCTTAGATCTTAAGGCGGGAAAACTGTTTTTT.

Only one count was recorded for this clone. The genes are TRBV2 and TRBJ1-2; 7 bases agree with TRBD1. This CDR3 comprises 13 residues. Germline V CDR1 and CDR2: SNHLY, FYNNEI. V lost 6 bases, J lost 7 bases, and 8 bases stayed unmatched. CDR3 coding DNA: TGTGCCAGCAGAGGGGACAGCCCTATTGGCTACACCTTC. This codes for CASRGDSPIGYTF.

The chain links TRBV9 to TRBJ1-2; D is possibly TRBD1 (5 bases). The CDR3 is 18 amino acids. The V end lost 0 bases, the J end lost 3 bases, and 21 bases lay between the germline ends. The germline CDR1 and CDR2 sequences are SGDLS and YYNGEE. CDR3 sequence (DNA): TGTGCCAGCAGCGTAGCCGGTGGGTTGGGCTCGGGGGACTATGGCTACACCTTC. Its protein is CASSVAGGLGSGDYGYTF.

This clone was seen only a few times. The gene calls are TRBV28 and TRBJ1-5; D remains unclear. This CDR3 is 13 amino acids long. CDR1 and CDR2 (germline): MDHEN, SYDVKM. The V end lost 1 base, the J end lost 5 bases, and 6 bases lay between the germline ends. The CDR3 sequence: CASSLSTYQPQHF. In DNA form, the CDR3 reads TGTGCCAGCAGTTTATCGACTTATCAGCCCCAGCATTTT. The whole variable domain, remainder taken from reference TRBV28 and TRBJ1-5, is DVKVTQSSRYLVKRTGEKVFLECVQDMDHENMFWYRQDPGLGLRLIYFSYDVKMKEKGDIPEGYSVSREKKERFSLILESASTNQTSMYLCASSLSTYQPQHFGDGTRLSIL.

The chain employs TRBV10-3 and TRBJ2-2; D remains unclear. The germline gives CDR1 ENHRY, CDR2 SYGVKD. V lost 5 bases and J lost 3, with 7 bases in between. The CDR3 extends over 13 amino acids. The CDR3 loop reads CAISKTDTGELFF. The CDR3 nucleotides read TGTGCCATCAGTAAAACAGACACCGGGGAGCTGTTTTTT.

The V gene is TRBV5-1, the J gene TRBJ2-5; 7 positions agree with TRBD1. The J call is in doubt because the DNA end fits TRBJ2-7 better. The CDR3 is made up of 17 amino acids. Germline values: CDR1 SGHRS, CDR2 YFSETQ. CDR3 sequence: CASSSTSGQLINYEQYF. The CDR3 region has the DNA TGCGCCAGCAGCTCGACATCGGGACAGTTAATTAACTACGAGCAGTACTTC.

The chain carries TRBV6-6 and TRBJ1-2, with TRBD1 identical over 11 bases. This CDR3 is 13 amino acids long. The J segment lost 7 bases and the V segment lost 2 bases, leaving 0 bases of the junction unmatched. CDR1 and CDR2 (germline): MNHNY, SVGAGI (reference sequence). The CDR3 bases are TGTGCCAGCAGTTACGGACAGGGGGCTGGCTACACCTTC. The encoded protein is CASSYGQGAGYTF.

The chain links TRBV18 to TRBJ1-1; no reliable D call. The CDR3 runs 15 residues. The germline V and J ends were trimmed by 3 bases and 0 bases, with 11 bases remaining between them. Germline assignment: CDR1 KGHSH and CDR2 LQKENI. In DNA form, the CDR3 reads TGTGCCAGCTCACCGAATAACAAAGTGAACACTGAAGCTTTCTTT. This gives the protein CASSPNNKVNTEAFF.

This clone was seen only once. The V call is TRBV30, the J call TRBJ1-5; D remains unclear. Germline V CDR1 and CDR2: GTSNPN, SVGIG (reference sequence). The V end lost 5 bases, the J end lost 5 bases, and 13 bases lay between the germline ends. The CDR3 sequence is 13 residues long. DNA of the CDR3: TGTGCCTGGGGAGCCCGGGGAGATCAGCCCCAGCATTTT. It codes for CAWGARGDQPQHF.

The chain joins TRBV5-1 to TRBJ2-5, with unresolved D. CDR1 and CDR2 from the germline V gene are SGHRS and YFSETQ. This CDR3 contains 14 residues. The V end lost 4 bases, the J end lost 2 bases, and 12 bases lay between the germline ends. In DNA form, the CDR3 reads TGCGCCAGCAGCCCCTGGGCAGAACAAGAGACCCAGTACTTC. It codes for CASSPWAEQETQYF.

The chain links TRBV27 to TRBJ2-7; the match to TRBD1 covers 9 bases. The CDR3 totals 15 residues. The germline CDR1 and CDR2 sequences are MNHEY and SMNVEV (reference sequence). Germline trimming cut 3 bases from V and 3 bases from J; bases unmatched to any gene: 6. For the CDR3, the DNA is TGTGCCAGCAGTTTCTGGGGACAGGGAATCTACGAGCAGTACTTC. Its protein is CASSFWGQGIYEQYF.

The chain employs TRBV6-5 and TRBJ1-1; the D gene is possibly TRBD1 (5 bases). The germline V and J ends were trimmed by 0 bases and 7 bases, with 9 bases remaining between them. Germline V gene sequence: CDR1 MNHEY, CDR2 SVGAGI. The CDR3 has 13 amino acids. The CDR3 spells CASSYSGGFEAFF. CDR3 DNA sequence: TGTGCCAGCAGTTACTCCGGGGGGTTTGAAGCTTTCTTT.

The chain carries TRBV19 and TRBJ1-2, with D hard to call. Trimming removed 10 bases from V and 0 bases from J, with 12 bases in between. Per germline, CDR1 LNHDA and CDR2 SQIVND (reference sequence). CDR3 size: 13 residues. CDR3 DNA: TGTGCCACGACTTCGGATTCTAACTATGGCTACACCTTC. It is translated as CATTSDSNYGYTF. The variable domain in full, completed from reference TRBV19 and TRBJ1-2, reads DGGITQSPKYLFRKEGQNVTLSCEQNLNHDAMYWYRQDPGQGLRLIYYSQIVNDFQKGDIAEGYSVSREKKESFPLTVTSAQKNPTAFYLCATTSDSNYGYTFGSGTRLTVV.

A word on this clone: Distinct nucleotide sequences in the sample also encode this CDR3. This chain uses TRBV18 with TRBJ1-1; D possibly corresponds to TRBD1 (5 bases). CDR3 length: 14 residues. With 6 bases removed from V and 3 bases from J, the gap between germline ends came to 14 bases. Germline loops: CDR1 KGHSH, CDR2 LQKENI. In DNA form, the CDR3 reads TGTGCCAGCTCGCCCACAGGCGGGGACACTGAAGCTTTCTTT. Its protein is CASSPTGGDTEAFF.